This T cell receptor (beta chain) was documented in a study of regulatory T cells in long-lasting Graves disease. General study findings and limits: A reduction in accuracy may have resulted from the small sample size. Between persistent patients, 2,500 to 3,500 public clonotypes were shared, exceeding the 900 to 1,000 shared between new patients.

According to the study, TCR beta libraries were built with iRepertoire HTBI primers and CDR3-region Arm-PCR. TCRdb redid the calling of the multiplex PCR reads with MiXCR, one entry per CDR3 protein. The sample includes 500,000 to 700,000 distinct CDR3 sequences, under 20% of them seen just once. This clonotype appeared once. The antigen is unknown. Time point defined: newly diagnosed GD, antithyroid drugs for less than 3 months. The TCR library was made from RNA that had been extracted from PBMCs in TRIzol. In addition, the sample was reused for a study of T cells in Graves' hyperthyroidism and ophthalmopathy. That work states: First-round RT-PCR with HTBI primers amplified the TCR CDR3 region. Researchers found most expanded thyroid clonotypes above 0.001 in blood as well.

The specimen comprised peripheral blood mononuclear cells (PBMCs), sampled at new diagnosis, from a patient treated with antithyroid drugs. The origin of this receptor is a woman under 40 with Graves disease.

In DNA form, the CDR3 reads TGCGCCAGCAGCACTCGGACAGGGGGGGGGGAGACCCAGTACTTC. Its protein product is CASSTRTGGGETQYF. This chain joins TRBV5-1 and TRBJ2-5, with 10 bases identical to TRBD1. With V trimmed by 4 bases and J by 5 bases, 8 bases remained unmatched. Per germline, CDR1 SGHRS and CDR2 YFSETQ. This CDR3 is built from 15 residues.